This T cell receptor beta chain stems from a study of blood T cells in healthy people across ages (dated by TCRdb to the mid-2010s). Regarding the complete study: In model experiments, roughly one uniquely barcoded TCR beta cDNA molecule per two T cells was captured by template switching. Age-related changes in TCR beta repertoire diversity were measured in the study by deep sequencing normalized with unique cDNA molecular identifiers. Donors were grouped into four age groups: young (average 16 years), middle-aged (under 40), aged (62) and long-lived (about 90). To avoid experimental bias, donors of different ages were distributed randomly across sequencing lanes. Two additional independent replicas of 1 million unique cDNA reads from the same blood draw were analyzed for two donors (one aged 18 to 30 and one aged 80 or older). The study at large found these results: Compared with the aged group, more naive CD4+ T cells, fewer expanded clones and increased TCR diversity were shown by the long-lived group, suggesting age selection. A strong correlation was found between observed TCR beta diversity and the percentage of naive T cells measured by flow cytometry. The CMV infection status of donors was not known, potentially confounding age-related changes in expanded clonotypes. Estimates of total diversity from one million sequenced T cells were regarded as lower bounds and underestimates. Conclusive comparison of naive and antigen-experienced compartments was prevented by the profiling of bulk unsorted PBMCs. Observed TCR beta diversity per million T cells fell roughly linearly with age, and a significant reduction was already apparent by age approximately 40.

Details on this clonotype: It has no known antigen specificity. Base qualities are not provided; no much larger clone lies one nucleotide away.

Library construction relied on 5' RACE. The instrument given in TCRdb is Illumina HiSeq 2500. A second PCR of about 6 to 11 cycles was run with a J-beta primer mix and a sample-barcoded 5' primer. A template-switch 5' adaptor carrying 12 random nucleotides introduced a unique molecular identifier onto each TCR beta cDNA molecule. At least 3 million CDR3-containing paired-end reads were obtained from each sample. First-strand cDNA was synthesized from all RNA with the Mint cDNA synthesis kit, primed by a TRBC-specific oligonucleotide. Following uracil-DNA glycosylase treatment, a first 18-cycle PCR with universal primers M1SS and BC2_uni_R was performed on all cDNA. On the study's bioinformatics: For normalization, 1 million high-quality reads, each with a distinct molecular identifier, were randomly selected from each sample. Reads sharing molecular identifiers were discarded rather than binned into consensus sequences. MiTCR, run with a Q25 quality threshold and the strictest error-elimination algorithm, handled CDR3 identification, clonotype clustering and error correction. A nonparametric unseen species model using Euler transformation provided a lower-bound estimate of total TCR beta diversity. TCRdb applied fastp at Q25 and MiXCR to the public reads, then kept only in-frame beta chains. Rows are unified per CDR3 protein, each entry keeping the most common DNA and genes. The V and J calls shown here were made by TCRdb, not taken from the authors' results. The sample records 700,000 to 900,000 distinct CDR3 sequences, 40% to 65% of which are singletons. Roughly 37% of the sample rests with the top ten.

Systemically healthy Caucasian individuals from Russia, roughly 40 in total and aged roughly 6 to 100 years, were included as donors. Each donor gave 8 to 10 milliliters of peripheral blood, drawn into EDTA-treated Vacutainer tubes. Ficoll-Paque density-gradient centrifugation was used to isolate PBMCs, with at least 6 million per sample. Trizol reagent was used to extract total RNA from PBMCs, with at least 5 micrograms per sample. Naive CD45RAhigh/CD27high T cell percentages were measured by flow cytometry on a PBMC aliquot from every donor. Sequencing was performed on blood. This sequence was found in a man older than 75 in good health.

The CDR3 region: CASSFRRTGFQPQHF. The DNA is as follows: TGTGCCAGCAGCTTCAGAAGGACAGGCTTTCAGCCCCAGCATTTT. The rearrangement joined TRBV12-3 or TRBV12-4 to TRBJ1-5, with TRBD1 identical over 7 junction bases. Clipping removes 6 bases from V and 6 bases from J, with 11 as the unmatched junction base count. The CDR3 runs 15 amino acids, cysteine and phenylalanine included. Of the read, only the CDR3 DNA is kept; its 45 bases are in frame from base 1.